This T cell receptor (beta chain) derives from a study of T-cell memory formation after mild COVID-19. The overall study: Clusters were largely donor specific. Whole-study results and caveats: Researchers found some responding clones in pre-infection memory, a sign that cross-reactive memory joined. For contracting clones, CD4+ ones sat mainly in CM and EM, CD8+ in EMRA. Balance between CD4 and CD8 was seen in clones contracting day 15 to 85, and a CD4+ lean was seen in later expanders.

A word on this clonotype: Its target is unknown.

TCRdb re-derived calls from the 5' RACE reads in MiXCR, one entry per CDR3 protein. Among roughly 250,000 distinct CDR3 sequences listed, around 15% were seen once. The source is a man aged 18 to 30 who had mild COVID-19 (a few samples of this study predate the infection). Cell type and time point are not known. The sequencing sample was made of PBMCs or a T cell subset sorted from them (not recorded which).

The CDR3 region has the DNA TGCAGCGTTGAAGGACCGACCCTGGAGGAGACCCAGTACTTC. The encoded protein is CSVEGPTLEETQYF. The genes are TRBV29-1 and TRBJ2-5; unclear D gene. Trimming removed 1 base from V and 5 bases from J, with 14 bases in between. CDR3 length equals 14 residues. Looked up from germline, CDR1 is SQVTM and CDR2 is ANQGSEA.